Reported below is one T cell receptor (beta chain). Its matching antigen is unknown. Expansion of antigen-specific CD4+ T cells with viral peptide pools was carried out by the ViraFEST assay before sequencing. Cultured cells yielded isolated CD4+ T cells after around 10 days. Vaccine recipients lacked prior SARS-CoV-2 infection and had negative nucleocapsid antibodies. PBMC cultures contained around 2 million cells per well, 10 IU/ml IL-2 and 10 ug/ml peptides. The authors replaced half the medium with IL-2 medium on days 3 and 7. Assay: immunoSEQ multiplex PCR; the TCRdb copy retains only in-frame clones and omits some. Among 41,000 or so clones, roughly 70% were seen once, and the ten largest hold roughly 24%. CDR1 and CDR2 (germline): MNHNY, SVGAGI (reference sequence). V lost 5 bases and J lost 8; bases outside the gene matches: 23. The CDR3 extends over 20 amino acids. The data stem from a study of vaccination effects on CD4 cells after COVID-19.

Study-level findings and limits: Healthy vaccine recipients' vaccine-induced clones were almost all SARS-CoV-2 mono-reactive.

The sequence came from a human donor who received a COVID-19 vaccine. The chain couples TRBV6-6 to TRBJ2-1; 11 positions match TRBD2. Sequenced here: CD4+ T cells from PBMCs cultured with HCoV-OC43 spike peptides, sampled before COVID-19 vaccination. The subset here: HCoV-OC43 spike overlapping peptide pool stimulation. CDR3 coding DNA: TGTGCCAGCAGTCTATTCCCCGCCGGGACTAGCGGTTATCAAGGGCATGAGCAGTTCTTC. Translated, it gives CASSLFPAGTSGYQGHEQFF.